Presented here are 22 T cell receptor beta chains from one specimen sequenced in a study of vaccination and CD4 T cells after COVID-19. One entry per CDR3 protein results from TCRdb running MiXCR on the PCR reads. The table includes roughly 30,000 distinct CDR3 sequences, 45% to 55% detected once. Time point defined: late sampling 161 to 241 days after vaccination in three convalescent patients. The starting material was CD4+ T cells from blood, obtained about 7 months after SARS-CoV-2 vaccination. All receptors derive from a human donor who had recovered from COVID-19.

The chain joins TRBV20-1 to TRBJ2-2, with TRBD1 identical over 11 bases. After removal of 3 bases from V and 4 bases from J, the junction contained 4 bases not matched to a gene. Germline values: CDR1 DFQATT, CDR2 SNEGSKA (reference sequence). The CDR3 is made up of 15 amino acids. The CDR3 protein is CSARDRGQGTGELFF. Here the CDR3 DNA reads TGCAGTGCTAGGGACAGGGGGCAAGGCACCGGGGAGCTGTTTTTT.

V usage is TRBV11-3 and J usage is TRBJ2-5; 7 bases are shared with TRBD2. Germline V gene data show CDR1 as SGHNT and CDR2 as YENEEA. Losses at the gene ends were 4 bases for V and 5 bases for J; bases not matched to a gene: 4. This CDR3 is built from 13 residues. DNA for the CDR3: TGTGCCAGCAGCTCAAACGGGGGGGAGACCCAGTACTTC. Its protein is CASSSNGGETQYF.

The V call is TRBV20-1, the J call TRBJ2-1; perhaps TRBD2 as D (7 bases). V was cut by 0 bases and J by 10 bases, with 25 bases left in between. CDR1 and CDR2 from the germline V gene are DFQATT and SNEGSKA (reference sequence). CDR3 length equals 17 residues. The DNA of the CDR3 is TGCAGTGCTAGAGAGGGGGGGCGGTCGGGTCTACATCGAGAGCAGTTCTTC. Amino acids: CSAREGGRSGLHREQFF.

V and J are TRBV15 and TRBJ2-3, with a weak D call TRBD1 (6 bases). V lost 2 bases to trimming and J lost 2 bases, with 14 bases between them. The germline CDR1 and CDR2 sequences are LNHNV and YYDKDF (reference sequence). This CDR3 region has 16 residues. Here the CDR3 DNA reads TGTGCCACCAGCAGAATTCGAACAGGGCTCACAGATACGCAGTATTTT. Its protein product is CATSRIRTGLTDTQYF.

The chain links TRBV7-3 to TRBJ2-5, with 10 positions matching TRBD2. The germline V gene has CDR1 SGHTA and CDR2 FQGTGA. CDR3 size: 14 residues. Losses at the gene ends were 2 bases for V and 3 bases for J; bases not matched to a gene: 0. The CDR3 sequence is CASSLGTSEETQYF. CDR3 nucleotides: TGTGCCAGCAGCTTAGGGACTAGCGAAGAGACCCAGTACTTC.

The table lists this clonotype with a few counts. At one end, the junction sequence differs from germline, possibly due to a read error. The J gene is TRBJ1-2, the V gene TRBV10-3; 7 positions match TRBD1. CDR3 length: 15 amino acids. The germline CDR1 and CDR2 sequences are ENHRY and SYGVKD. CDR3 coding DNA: TGTGCCATCCCCGCTCAGGAGGGGGCGAACTATGGTTACACCTTC. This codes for CAIPAQEGANYGYTF.

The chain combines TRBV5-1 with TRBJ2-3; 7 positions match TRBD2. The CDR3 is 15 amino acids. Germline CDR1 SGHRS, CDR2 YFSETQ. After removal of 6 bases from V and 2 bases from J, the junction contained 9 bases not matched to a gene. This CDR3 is CASMGGDFYTDTQYF. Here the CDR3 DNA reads TGCGCCAGCATGGGGGGGGACTTCTACACAGATACGCAGTATTTT.

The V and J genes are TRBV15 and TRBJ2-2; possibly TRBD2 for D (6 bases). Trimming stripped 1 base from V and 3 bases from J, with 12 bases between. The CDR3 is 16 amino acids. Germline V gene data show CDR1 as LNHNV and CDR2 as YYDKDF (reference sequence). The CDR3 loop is CATSRGGGIDTGELFF. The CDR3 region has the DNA TGTGCCACCAGCAGAGGGGGCGGGATAGACACCGGGGAGCTGTTTTTT.

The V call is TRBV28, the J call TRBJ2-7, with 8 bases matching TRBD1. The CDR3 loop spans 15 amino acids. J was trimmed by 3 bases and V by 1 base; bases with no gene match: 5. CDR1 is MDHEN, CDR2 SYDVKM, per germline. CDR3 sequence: CASSLSGTGHYEQYF. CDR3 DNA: TGTGCCAGCAGTTTATCGGGGACAGGCCACTACGAGCAGTACTTC.

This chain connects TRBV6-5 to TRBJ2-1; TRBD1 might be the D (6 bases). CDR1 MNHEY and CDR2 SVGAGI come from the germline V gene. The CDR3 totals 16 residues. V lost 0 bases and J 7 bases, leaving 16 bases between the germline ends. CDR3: CASSYSSRGDGNEQFF. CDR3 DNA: TGTGCCAGCAGTTACTCCTCCAGGGGAGACGGGAATGAGCAGTTCTTC.

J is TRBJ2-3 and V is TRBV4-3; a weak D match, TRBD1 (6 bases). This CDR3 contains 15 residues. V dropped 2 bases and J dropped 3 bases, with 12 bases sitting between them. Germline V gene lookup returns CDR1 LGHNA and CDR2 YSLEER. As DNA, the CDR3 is TGCGCCAGCAGCCAAACGGACAGTTTGACAGATACGCAGTATTTT. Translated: CASSQTDSLTDTQYF.

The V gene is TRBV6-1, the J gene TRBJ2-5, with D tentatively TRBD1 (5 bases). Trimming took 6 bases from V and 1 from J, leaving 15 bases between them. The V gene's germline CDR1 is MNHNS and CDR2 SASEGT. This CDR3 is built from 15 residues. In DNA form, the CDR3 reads TGTGCCAGCAGCCGGCCCCCCAGGGCCCAAGAGACCCAGTACTTC. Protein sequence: CASSRPPRAQETQYF.

This CDR3 is CASSLLAGELFF. In DNA, the CDR3 is TGTGCCAGCAGCCTCCTAGCCGGGGAGCTGTTTTTT. V usage is TRBV5-4 and J usage is TRBJ2-2; D unresolved. The CDR3 is made up of 12 amino acids. The V gene lost 4 bases and the J gene lost 6 bases, with 7 bases spanning the gap. CDR1 is SGHNT and CDR2 is YYREEE in the germline V gene (reference sequence).

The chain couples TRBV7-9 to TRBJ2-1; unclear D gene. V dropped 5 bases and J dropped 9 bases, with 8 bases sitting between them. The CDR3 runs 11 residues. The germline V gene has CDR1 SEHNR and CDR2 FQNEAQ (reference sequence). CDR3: CASSPGGEQFF. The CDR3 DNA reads TGTGCCAGCAGCCCCGGTGGTGAGCAGTTCTTC.

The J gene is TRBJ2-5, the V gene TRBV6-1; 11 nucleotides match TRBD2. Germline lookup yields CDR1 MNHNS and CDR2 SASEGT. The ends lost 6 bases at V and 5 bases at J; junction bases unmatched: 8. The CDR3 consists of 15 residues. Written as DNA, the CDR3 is TGTGCCAGCAGCCCATTAGCGGGAGGGATGGAGACCCAGTACTTC. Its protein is CASSPLAGGMETQYF.

The DNA of the CDR3 is TGTGCCAGCAGTTACGGGTGGGGAGGCTACGAGCAGTACTTC. It specifies CASSYGWGGYEQYF. V and J are TRBV6-2 or TRBV6-3 and TRBJ2-7; D is possibly TRBD2 (6 bases). V lost 2 bases and J lost 3, with 11 bases in between. Germline V gene sequence: CDR1 MNHEY, CDR2 SVGEGT. The CDR3 contains 14 residues.

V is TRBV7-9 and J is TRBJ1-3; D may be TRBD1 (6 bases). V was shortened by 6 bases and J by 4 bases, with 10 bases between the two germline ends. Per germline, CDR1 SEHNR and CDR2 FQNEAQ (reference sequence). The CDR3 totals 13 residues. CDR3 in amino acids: CASSQGTGNTIYF. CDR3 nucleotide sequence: TGTGCCAGCAGTCAGGGGACCGGAAACACCATATATTTT.

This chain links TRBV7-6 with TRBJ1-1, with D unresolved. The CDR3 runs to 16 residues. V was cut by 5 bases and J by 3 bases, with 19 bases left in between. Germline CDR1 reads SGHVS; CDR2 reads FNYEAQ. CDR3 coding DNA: TGTGCCAGCAGCCCGAGGACGGAGGGCTTCCACACTGAAGCTTTCTTT. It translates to CASSPRTEGFHTEAFF.

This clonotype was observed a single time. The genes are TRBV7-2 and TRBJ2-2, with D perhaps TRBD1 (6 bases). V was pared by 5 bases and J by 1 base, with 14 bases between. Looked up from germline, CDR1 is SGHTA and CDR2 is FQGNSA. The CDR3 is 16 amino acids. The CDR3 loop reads CASSLTPTGNTGELFF. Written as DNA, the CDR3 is TGTGCCAGCAGCCTAACCCCGACAGGGAACACCGGGGAGCTGTTTTTT.

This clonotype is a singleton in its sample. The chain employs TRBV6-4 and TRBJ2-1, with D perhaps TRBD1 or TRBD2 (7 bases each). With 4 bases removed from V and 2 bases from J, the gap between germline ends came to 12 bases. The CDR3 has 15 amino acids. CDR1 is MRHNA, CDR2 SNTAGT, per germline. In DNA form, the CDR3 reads TGTGCCAGCAGTGTGCAGGGGGGGACCTACAATGAGCAGTTCTTC. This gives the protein CASSVQGGTYNEQFF.

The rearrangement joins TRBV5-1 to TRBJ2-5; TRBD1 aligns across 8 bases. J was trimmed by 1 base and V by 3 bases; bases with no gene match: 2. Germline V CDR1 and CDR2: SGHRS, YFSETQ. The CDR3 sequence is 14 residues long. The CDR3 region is CASSWGQAQETQYF. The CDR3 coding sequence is TGCGCCAGCAGCTGGGGACAGGCCCAAGAGACCCAGTACTTC.

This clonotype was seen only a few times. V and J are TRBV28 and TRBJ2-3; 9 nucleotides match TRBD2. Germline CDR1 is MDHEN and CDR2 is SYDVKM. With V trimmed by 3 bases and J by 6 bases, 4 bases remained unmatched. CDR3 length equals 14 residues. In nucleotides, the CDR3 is TGTGCCAGCAGTTTGGCGGGAGGGCTTGATACGCAGTATTTT. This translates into CASSLAGGLDTQYF.